This entry concerns a single T cell receptor beta chain. The entry originates in a study of T cell responses to AZD1222 COVID-19 vaccine. Sequenced by immunoSEQ multiplex PCR; TCRdb stores in-frame clones only, minus some. The sample yields 150,000 to 200,000 clones, less than 95% seen once. Germline loops: CDR1 SGHTS, CDR2 YDEGEE. This CDR3 comprises 17 residues. The junction had 10 bases not matched to a gene; V was cut back by 3 bases and J by 2 bases. V is TRBV5-8 and J is TRBJ2-1; TRBD2 matches at 8 bases. The receptor comes from an adult in good health. Sequencing was performed on peripheral blood, taken on day 0 of AZD1222 vaccination. The CDR3 bases are TGTGCCAGCAGCTCCGAGATACTAGCGGAGCCCTACAATGAGCAGTTCTTC. It is translated as CASSSEILAEPYNEQFF.